This T cell receptor beta chain stems from a study of cytomegalovirus exposure and HLA in healthy donors. Notes on the study in general: Cytomegalovirus status was reportedly diagnosed by the classifier with high sensitivity and specificity. In vitro assays verified that three CMV-associated chains recognized CMV antigens specifically. Cytomegalovirus-associated status was assigned to more than 150 TCR beta chains. Subsequent analysis of the approximately 110 validation repertoires found a tendency for first-cohort TCR clusters to co-occur.

This CDR3 is built from 16 residues. CDR1 WNHNN and CDR2 SYGVQD come from the germline V gene (reference sequence). V lost 4 bases to trimming and J lost 5 bases; unmatched junction nucleotides: 11. Data came from immunoSEQ multiplex PCR; TCRdb stores just in-frame clones and leaves some out. The sample has some 140,000 clones, roughly nine tenths seen once. In the case of this clone: Its antigen is unknown.

The receptor was derived from a man between 18 and 29 years old in good health and CMV-seronegative. The sequenced sample consisted of PBMCs. V usage is TRBV10-1 and J usage is TRBJ2-7; 10 bases are shared with TRBD2. CDR3 DNA sequence: TGCGCCAGCAGTGCGGTCTCAACTAGCGGGACCCACGAGCAGTACTTC. Translating it yields CASSAVSTSGTHEQYF.